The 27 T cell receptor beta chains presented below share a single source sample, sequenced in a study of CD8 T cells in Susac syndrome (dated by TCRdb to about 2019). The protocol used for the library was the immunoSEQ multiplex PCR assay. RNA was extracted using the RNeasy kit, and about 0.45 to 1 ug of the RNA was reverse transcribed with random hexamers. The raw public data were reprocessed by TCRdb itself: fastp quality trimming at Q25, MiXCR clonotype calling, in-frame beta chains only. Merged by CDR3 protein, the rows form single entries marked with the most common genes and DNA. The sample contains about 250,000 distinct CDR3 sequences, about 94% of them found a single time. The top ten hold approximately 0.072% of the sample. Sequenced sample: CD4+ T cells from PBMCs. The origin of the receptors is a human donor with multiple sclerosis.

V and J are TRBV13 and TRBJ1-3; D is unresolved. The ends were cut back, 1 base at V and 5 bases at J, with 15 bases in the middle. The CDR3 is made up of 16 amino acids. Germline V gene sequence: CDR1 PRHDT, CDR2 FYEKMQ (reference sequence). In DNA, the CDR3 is TGTGCCAGCAGCTTAGCCCGGGTCCGAATACGAAACACCATATATTTT. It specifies CASSLARVRIRNTIYF.

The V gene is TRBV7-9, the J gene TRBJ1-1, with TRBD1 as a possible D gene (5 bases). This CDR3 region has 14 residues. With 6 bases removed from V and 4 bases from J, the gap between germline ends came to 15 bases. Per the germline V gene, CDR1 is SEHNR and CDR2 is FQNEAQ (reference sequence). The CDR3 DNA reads TGTGCCAGCAGTACCCCGGGAAGGGGCACTGAAGCTTTCTTT. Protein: CASSTPGRGTEAFF.

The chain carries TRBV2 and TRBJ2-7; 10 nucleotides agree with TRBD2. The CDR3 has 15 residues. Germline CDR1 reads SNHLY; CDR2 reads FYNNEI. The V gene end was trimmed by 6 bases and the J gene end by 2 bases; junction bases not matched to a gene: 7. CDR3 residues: CASSKGLAGAYEQYF. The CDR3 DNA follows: TGTGCCAGCAGCAAGGGGCTAGCGGGGGCCTACGAGCAGTACTTC.

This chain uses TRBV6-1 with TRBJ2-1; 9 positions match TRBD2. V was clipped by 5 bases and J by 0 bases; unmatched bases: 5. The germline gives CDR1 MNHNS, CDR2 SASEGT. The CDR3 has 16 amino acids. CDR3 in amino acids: CASSKTSGSSYNEQFF. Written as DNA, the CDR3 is TGTGCCAGCAGTAAGACTAGCGGAAGCTCCTACAATGAGCAGTTCTTC.

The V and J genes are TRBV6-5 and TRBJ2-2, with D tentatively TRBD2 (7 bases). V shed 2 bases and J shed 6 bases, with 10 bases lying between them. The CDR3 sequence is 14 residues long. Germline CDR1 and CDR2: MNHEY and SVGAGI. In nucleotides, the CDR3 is TGTGCCAGCAGTTACGGGGGGGGCCCCGGGGAGCTGTTTTTT. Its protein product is CASSYGGGPGELFF.

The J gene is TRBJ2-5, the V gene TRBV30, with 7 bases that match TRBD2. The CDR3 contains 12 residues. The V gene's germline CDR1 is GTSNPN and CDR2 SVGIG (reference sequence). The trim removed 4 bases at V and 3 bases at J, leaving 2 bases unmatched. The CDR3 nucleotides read TGTGCCTGGAACCGGGGGGAAGAGACCCAGTACTTC. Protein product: CAWNRGEETQYF.

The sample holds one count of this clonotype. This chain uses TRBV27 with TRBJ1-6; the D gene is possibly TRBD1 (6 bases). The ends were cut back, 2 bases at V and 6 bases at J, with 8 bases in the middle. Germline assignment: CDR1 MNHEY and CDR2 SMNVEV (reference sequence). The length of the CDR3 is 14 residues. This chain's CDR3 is CASSLARGNSPLHF. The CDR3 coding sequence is TGTGCCAGCAGTTTAGCCAGGGGTAATTCACCCCTCCACTTT.

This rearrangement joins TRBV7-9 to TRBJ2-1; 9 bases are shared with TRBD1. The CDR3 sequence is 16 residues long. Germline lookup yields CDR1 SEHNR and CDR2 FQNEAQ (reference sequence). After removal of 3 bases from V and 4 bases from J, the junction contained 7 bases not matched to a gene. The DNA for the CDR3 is TGTGCCAGCAGCTTCCCTTTGGGGACAGGGTACAATGAGCAGTTCTTC. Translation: CASSFPLGTGYNEQFF.

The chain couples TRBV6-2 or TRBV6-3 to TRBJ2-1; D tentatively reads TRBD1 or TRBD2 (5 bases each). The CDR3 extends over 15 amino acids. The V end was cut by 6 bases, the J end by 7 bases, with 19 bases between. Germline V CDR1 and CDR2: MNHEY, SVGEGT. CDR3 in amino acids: CASSPLGRPRNEQFF. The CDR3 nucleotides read TGTGCCAGCAGCCCCCTGGGACGGCCCAGAAATGAGCAGTTCTTC.

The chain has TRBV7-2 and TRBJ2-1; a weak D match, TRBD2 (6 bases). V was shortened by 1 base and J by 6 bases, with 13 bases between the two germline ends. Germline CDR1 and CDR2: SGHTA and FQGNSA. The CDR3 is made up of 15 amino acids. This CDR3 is CASSLVGGVGNEQFF. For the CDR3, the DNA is TGTGCCAGCAGCTTAGTGGGCGGGGTGGGCAATGAGCAGTTCTTC.

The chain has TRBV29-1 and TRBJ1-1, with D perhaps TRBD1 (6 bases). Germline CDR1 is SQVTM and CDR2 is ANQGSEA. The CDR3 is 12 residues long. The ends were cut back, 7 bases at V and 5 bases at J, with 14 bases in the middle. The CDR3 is CSAISGVTEAFF. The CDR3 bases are TGCAGCGCGATCTCAGGGGTAACTGAAGCTTTCTTT.

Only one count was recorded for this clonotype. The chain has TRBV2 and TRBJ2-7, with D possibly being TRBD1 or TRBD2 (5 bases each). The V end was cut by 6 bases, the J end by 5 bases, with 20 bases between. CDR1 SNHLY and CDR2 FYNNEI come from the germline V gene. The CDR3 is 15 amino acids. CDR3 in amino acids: CASRNPGTPVHEQYF. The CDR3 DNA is TGTGCCAGCAGAAACCCCGGGACGCCGGTACACGAGCAGTACTTC.

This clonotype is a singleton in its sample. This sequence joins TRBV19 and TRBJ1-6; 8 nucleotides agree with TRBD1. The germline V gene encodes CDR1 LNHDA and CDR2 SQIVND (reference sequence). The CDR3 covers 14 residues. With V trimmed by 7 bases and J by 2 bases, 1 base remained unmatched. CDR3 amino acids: CASMDRAYNSPLHF. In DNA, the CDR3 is TGTGCCAGTATGGACAGGGCCTATAATTCACCCCTCCACTTT.

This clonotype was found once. CDR3 nucleotide sequence: TGTGCCAGCAGTTCACGACCGGACAGGGGACGCTACGAGCAGTACTTC. It translates to CASSSRPDRGRYEQYF. The chain employs TRBV6-5 and TRBJ2-7; 9 bases align to TRBD1. The germline V gene encodes CDR1 MNHEY and CDR2 SVGAGI. V lost 4 bases, J lost 3 bases, and 10 bases stayed unmatched. The CDR3 has 16 residues.

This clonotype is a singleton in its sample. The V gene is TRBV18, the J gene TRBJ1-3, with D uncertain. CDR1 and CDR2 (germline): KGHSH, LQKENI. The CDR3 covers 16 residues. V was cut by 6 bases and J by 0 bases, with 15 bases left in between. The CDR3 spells CASSPTVESSGNTIYF. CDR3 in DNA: TGTGCCAGCTCCCCTACGGTGGAGTCCTCTGGAAACACCATATATTTT.

CDR3 in amino acids: CASSPQGKGLAGDTQYF. The CDR3 nucleotides read TGTGCCAGCAGCCCCCAGGGGAAGGGACTAGCGGGAGATACGCAGTATTTT. The chain has TRBV4-2 and TRBJ2-3, with 12 positions matching TRBD2. V shed 4 bases and J 5 bases; nucleotides not matched to a gene: 10. Germline values: CDR1 LGHNA, CDR2 YNFKEQ. The CDR3 has 17 amino acids.

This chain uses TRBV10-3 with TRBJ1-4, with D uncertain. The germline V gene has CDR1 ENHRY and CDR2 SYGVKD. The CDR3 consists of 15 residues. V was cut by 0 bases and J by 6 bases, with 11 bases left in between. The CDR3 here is CAISESRNWDEKLFF. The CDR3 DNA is TGTGCCATCAGTGAGTCGCGGAACTGGGATGAAAAACTGTTTTTT.

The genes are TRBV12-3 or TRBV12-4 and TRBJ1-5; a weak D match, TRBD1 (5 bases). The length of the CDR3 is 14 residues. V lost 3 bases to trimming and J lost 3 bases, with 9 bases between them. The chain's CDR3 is CASSFGGTNQPQHF. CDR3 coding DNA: TGTGCCAGCAGTTTTGGGGGGACCAATCAGCCCCAGCATTTT.

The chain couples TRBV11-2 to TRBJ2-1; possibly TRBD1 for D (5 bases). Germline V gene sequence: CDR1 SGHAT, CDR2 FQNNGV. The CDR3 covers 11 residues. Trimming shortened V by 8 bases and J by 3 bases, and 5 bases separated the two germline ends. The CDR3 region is CASQGYNEQFF. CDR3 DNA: TGTGCCAGCCAGGGCTACAATGAGCAGTTCTTC.

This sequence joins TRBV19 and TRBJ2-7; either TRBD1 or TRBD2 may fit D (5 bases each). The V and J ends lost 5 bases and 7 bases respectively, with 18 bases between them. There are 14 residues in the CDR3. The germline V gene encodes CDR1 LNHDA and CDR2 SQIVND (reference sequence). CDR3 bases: TGTGCCAGTAGTCCTCACCGGGACCAGGGAGAGCAGTACTTC. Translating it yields CASSPHRDQGEQYF. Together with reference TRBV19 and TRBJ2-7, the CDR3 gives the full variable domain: DGGITQSPKYLFRKEGQNVTLSCEQNLNHDAMYWYRQDPGQGLRLIYYSQIVNDFQKGDIAEGYSVSREKKESFPLTVTSAQKNPTAFYLCASSPHRDQGEQYFGPGTRLTVT.

The CDR3 loop is CASSLRPGTYNEQFF. Written as DNA, the CDR3 is TGTGCCAGCAGTTTACGGCCAGGGACCTACAATGAGCAGTTCTTC. This chain uses TRBV28 with TRBJ2-1; D perhaps matches TRBD1 (5 bases). This CDR3 spans 15 amino acids. Trimming removed 2 bases from V and 2 bases from J, with 10 bases in between. Germline loops: CDR1 MDHEN, CDR2 SYDVKM.

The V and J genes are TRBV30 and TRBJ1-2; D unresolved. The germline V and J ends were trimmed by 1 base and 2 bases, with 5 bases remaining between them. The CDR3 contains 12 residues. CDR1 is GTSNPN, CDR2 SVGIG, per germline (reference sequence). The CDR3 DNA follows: TGTGCCTGGAGTGGGGTGAACTATGGCTACACCTTC. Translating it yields CAWSGVNYGYTF.

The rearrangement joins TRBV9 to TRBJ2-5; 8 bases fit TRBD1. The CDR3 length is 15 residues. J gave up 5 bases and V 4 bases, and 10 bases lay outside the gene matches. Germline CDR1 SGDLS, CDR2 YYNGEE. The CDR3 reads CASSLRRTGRETQYF. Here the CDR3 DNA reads TGTGCCAGCAGCCTCAGAAGGACAGGGAGGGAGACCCAGTACTTC. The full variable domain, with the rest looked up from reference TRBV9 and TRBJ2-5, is DSGVTQTPKHLITATGQRVTLRCSPRSGDLSVYWYQQSLDQGLQFLIQYYNGEERAKGNILERFSAQQFPDLHSELNLSSLELGDSALYFCASSLRRTGRETQYFGPGTRLLVL.

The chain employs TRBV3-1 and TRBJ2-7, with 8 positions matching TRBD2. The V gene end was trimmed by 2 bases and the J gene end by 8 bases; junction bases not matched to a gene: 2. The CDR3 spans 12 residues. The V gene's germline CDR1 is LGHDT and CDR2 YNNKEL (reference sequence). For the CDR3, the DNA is TGTGCCAGCAGCCAACGACTAGCGAAGCAGTACTTC. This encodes CASSQRLAKQYF.

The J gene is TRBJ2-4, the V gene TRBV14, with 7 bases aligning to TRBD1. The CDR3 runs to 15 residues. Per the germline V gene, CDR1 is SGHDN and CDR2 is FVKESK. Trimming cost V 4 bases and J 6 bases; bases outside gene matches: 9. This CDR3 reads CASSPRDSFLNIQYF. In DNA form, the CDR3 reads TGTGCCAGCAGCCCCCGGGACAGCTTCTTAAACATTCAGTACTTC.

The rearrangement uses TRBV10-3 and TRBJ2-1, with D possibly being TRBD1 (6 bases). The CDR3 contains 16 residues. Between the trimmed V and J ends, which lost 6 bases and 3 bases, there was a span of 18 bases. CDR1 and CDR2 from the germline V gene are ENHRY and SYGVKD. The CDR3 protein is CAISADQGPFYNEQFF. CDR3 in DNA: TGTGCCATCAGCGCGGACCAGGGGCCTTTCTACAATGAGCAGTTCTTC.

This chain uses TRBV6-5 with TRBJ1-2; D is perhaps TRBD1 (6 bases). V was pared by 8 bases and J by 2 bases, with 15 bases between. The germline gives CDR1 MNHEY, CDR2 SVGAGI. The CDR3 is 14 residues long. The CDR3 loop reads CASGRVGGNYGYTF. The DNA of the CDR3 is TGTGCCAGCGGCAGGGTAGGGGGAAACTATGGCTACACCTTC.